The rows below give T cell receptor beta chains drawn from one sample of a study of cytomegalovirus exposure and HLA in healthy donors. Profiling relied on immunoSEQ multiplex PCR, and the TCRdb table lists in-frame clones only, not all of them. The repertoire holds 150,000 or so clones, with approximately 80% as singletons. Sequencing was done on a sample of PBMCs. The receptors were gathered from a man aged 25 to 45 in good health and CMV-seropositive. The CDR3 runs from the conserved cysteine through the conserved F or W. D genes are given only for firm matches. Only some rows state a clone size, as once, few, many or a class for expanded clones.

cdr3_length,clone_size,j_call,v_call,d_call,cdr3_aa
14,NA,TRBJ2-3,TRBV28,NA,CASSWQTKEDTQYF
14,few,TRBJ2-5,TRBV5-6,NA,CASSFGGIQETQYF
18,NA,TRBJ2-7,TRBV7-2,TRBD2,CASSFQSSGPTSDYEQYF
15,NA,TRBJ1-4,TRBV7-9,TRBD1,CSSSADRGRWEKLFF
15,NA,TRBJ2-7,TRBV5-6,TRBD2,CASSFSAGAFYEQYF
16,NA,TRBJ2-2,TRBV12-5,NA,CASGLVYVGGTGELFF
13,few,TRBJ1-1,TRBV10-3,NA,CAISEAGNTEAFF
13,few,TRBJ2-7,TRBV28,NA,CASSSRISYEQYF
14,few,TRBJ1-1,TRBV11-1,NA,CASSLGRGETEAFF
13,NA,TRBJ2-1,TRBV14,NA,CASSQDGSDEQFF